This entry lists 17 T cell receptor beta chains sequenced from one sample in a study of T cell responses to AZD1222 COVID-19 vaccine. Data came from immunoSEQ multiplex PCR; TCRdb stores just in-frame clones and leaves some out. The repertoire consists of under 200,000 clones, with roughly nine tenths occurring once and the leading ten covering roughly 4.4%. This specimen consisted of peripheral blood, obtained on day 0 of MenACWY control vaccination. These receptors all stem from an adult in good health.

This chain links TRBV11-3 with TRBJ2-5; 13 nucleotides align to TRBD2. V gave up 5 bases and J gave up 3 bases; unmatched junction bases: 3. CDR1 is SGHNT, CDR2 YENEEA, per germline. The CDR3 loop spans 15 amino acids. In DNA, the CDR3 is TGTGCCAGCAGCCGGACTAGCGGGAGTAAAGAGACCCAGTACTTC. Protein sequence: CASSRTSGSKETQYF.

The chain recombines TRBV28 with TRBJ1-1, with TRBD1 matching 10 bases. Per the germline V gene, CDR1 is MDHEN and CDR2 is SYDVKM. The CDR3 covers 16 residues. V lost 6 bases and J lost 1; bases outside the gene matches: 8. This CDR3 is CASRLSRQGANTEAFF. DNA of the CDR3: TGTGCCAGCAGACTATCCCGACAGGGGGCGAACACTGAAGCTTTCTTT. The variable domain in full, with the rest retrieved from reference TRBV28 and TRBJ1-1, is DVKVTQSSRYLVKRTGEKVFLECVQDMDHENMFWYRQDPGLGLRLIYFSYDVKMKEKGDIPEGYSVSREKKERFSLILESASTNQTSMYLCASRLSRQGANTEAFFGQGTRLTVV.

This chain connects TRBV30 to TRBJ1-5; 9 positions match TRBD1. Unmatched junction bases numbered 3, after V lost 2 bases and J lost 4 bases. CDR1 is GTSNPN, CDR2 SVGIG, per germline (reference sequence). The length of the CDR3 is 14 residues. CDR3: CAWSTGTGNQPQHF. The CDR3 DNA is TGTGCCTGGAGTACCGGGACAGGGAATCAGCCCCAGCATTTT.

The chain combines TRBV19 with TRBJ1-2; D is ambiguous. The CDR3 covers 15 residues. Germline CDR1 reads LNHDA; CDR2 reads SQIVND (reference sequence). The V and J ends lost 1 base and 1 base respectively, with 10 bases between them. CDR3 amino acids: CASSIVNSFNYGYTF. CDR3 sequence (DNA): TGTGCCAGTAGTATAGTTAACAGCTTTAACTATGGCTACACCTTC.

Here the CDR3 DNA reads TGTGCCAGCAGCCTGACAGGGGAGGCTGGAGGCTACACCTTC. It specifies CASSLTGEAGGYTF. V gene TRBV7-9 combines with J gene TRBJ1-2, with 8 bases identical to TRBD1. With V trimmed by 5 bases and J by 8 bases, 10 bases remained unmatched. Germline CDR1 SEHNR, CDR2 FQNEAQ (reference sequence). This CDR3 has 14 residues.

The gene calls are TRBV24-1 and TRBJ2-5, with 9 bases identical to TRBD2. After removal of 4 bases from V and 5 bases from J, the junction contained 13 bases not matched to a gene. CDR1 is KGHDR and CDR2 is SFDVKD in the germline V gene. This CDR3 has 17 amino acids. This chain's CDR3 is CATSDRAAGGPWETQYF. Written as DNA, the CDR3 is TGTGCCACCAGTGACCGGGCGGCGGGAGGGCCGTGGGAGACCCAGTACTTC.

The genes are TRBV7-9 and TRBJ1-1; no definite D call. V gave up 6 bases and J gave up 0 bases, with 17 bases separating them. The CDR3 totals 16 residues. From germline, CDR1 is SEHNR and CDR2 FQNEAQ (reference sequence). The CDR3 DNA reads as TGTGCCAGCAGAGAAACGGGCCGGACTTTGAACACTGAAGCTTTCTTT. Its translation: CASRETGRTLNTEAFF.

This sequence joins TRBV28 and TRBJ1-2; 9 bases match TRBD1. Unmatched junction bases numbered 9, after V lost 5 bases and J lost 2 bases. The V gene's germline CDR1 is MDHEN and CDR2 SYDVKM. This CDR3 region has 16 residues. The CDR3 reads CASSHPPGTGNYGYTF. The CDR3 DNA is TGTGCCAGCAGTCATCCTCCCGGGACAGGGAACTATGGCTACACCTTC.

The CDR3 DNA sequence: TGTGCCAGCAGAAGAGGACAGGTTGAAGCTTTCTTT. It encodes CASRRGQVEAFF. J is TRBJ1-1 and V is TRBV27; 7 nucleotides line up with TRBD1. The CDR3 is 12 residues long. Germline V gene sequence: CDR1 MNHEY, CDR2 SMNVEV (reference sequence). V dropped 6 bases and J dropped 7; count of bases not matched to a gene: 5.

This sequence joins TRBV5-4 and TRBJ1-4; unclear D gene. Trimming took 2 bases from V and 3 from J, leaving 14 bases between them. This CDR3 region has 16 residues. Germline V gene data show CDR1 as SGHNT and CDR2 as YYREEE (reference sequence). The CDR3 is CASSFRWGTANEKLFF. Here the CDR3 DNA reads TGTGCCAGCAGCTTTCGGTGGGGTACGGCTAATGAAAAACTGTTTTTT.

This chain uses TRBV6-5 with TRBJ2-1; possible D gene TRBD2, 6 bases. Germline loops: CDR1 MNHEY, CDR2 SVGAGI. The V gene lost 1 base and the J gene lost 2 bases, with 12 bases spanning the gap. This CDR3 is built from 16 residues. This CDR3 reads CASSYWDSGTYNEQFF. The CDR3 bases are TGTGCCAGCAGTTACTGGGATAGCGGCACCTACAATGAGCAGTTCTTC.

This clone was seen a single time. V is TRBV2 and J is TRBJ1-5, with 8 bases aligning to TRBD1. Germline assignment: CDR1 SNHLY and CDR2 FYNNEI. After removal of 7 bases from V and 2 bases from J, the junction contained 4 bases not matched to a gene. This CDR3 is 14 amino acids long. The CDR3 nucleotides read TGTGCCAGCAATCCGGACAGGGGCAATCAGCCCCAGCATTTT. Translation gives CASNPDRGNQPQHF.

The J gene is TRBJ1-2, the V gene TRBV6-6, with 11 nucleotides matching TRBD1. J lost 6 bases, V lost 2 bases, and 5 bases had no gene match. The CDR3 length is 15 residues. From germline, CDR1 is MNHNY and CDR2 SVGAGI (reference sequence). The CDR3 DNA reads TGTGCCAGCAGTTACGTGGGGACAGGGGGGAATGGCTACACCTTC. It specifies CASSYVGTGGNGYTF.

V usage is TRBV5-1 and J usage is TRBJ1-4; 8 bases match TRBD1. CDR1 is SGHRS and CDR2 is YFSETQ in the germline V gene. The CDR3 spans 14 residues. Unmatched junction bases numbered 3, after V lost 4 bases and J lost 4 bases. CDR3 loop: CASSPTGGNEKLFF. CDR3 coding DNA: TGCGCCAGCAGCCCAACAGGGGGTAATGAAAAACTGTTTTTT.

This clone was seen only once. The chain employs TRBV27 and TRBJ1-5; no clear D. The CDR3 length is 14 residues. CDR1 and CDR2 from the germline V gene are MNHEY and SMNVEV (reference sequence). The V and J ends lost 2 bases and 3 bases respectively, with 8 bases between them. The CDR3 DNA reads as TGTGCCAGCAGTTTAGTGCCCCTCAATCAGCCCCAGCATTTT. Translating it yields CASSLVPLNQPQHF.

This clone has only one observation. The V gene is TRBV18, the J gene TRBJ2-7; D assignment may be TRBD1 or TRBD2 (5 bases each). V lost 10 bases and J 3 bases, leaving 13 bases between the germline ends. Germline V gene lookup returns CDR1 KGHSH and CDR2 LQKENI. The CDR3 is 12 residues long. Here the CDR3 DNA reads TGTGCCACCGCCGGGACCCTCTACGAGCAGTACTTC. Its protein is CATAGTLYEQYF.

The V call is TRBV30, the J call TRBJ2-7; a possible D gene is TRBD1 (6 bases). The CDR3 is made up of 15 amino acids. V lost 0 bases to trimming and J lost 5 bases, with 17 bases between them. Germline CDR1 reads GTSNPN; CDR2 reads SVGIG (reference sequence). The CDR3 coding sequence is TGTGCCTGGAGTGTTAAGACAGGCACGGGAAACGAGCAGTACTTC. This gives the protein CAWSVKTGTGNEQYF.